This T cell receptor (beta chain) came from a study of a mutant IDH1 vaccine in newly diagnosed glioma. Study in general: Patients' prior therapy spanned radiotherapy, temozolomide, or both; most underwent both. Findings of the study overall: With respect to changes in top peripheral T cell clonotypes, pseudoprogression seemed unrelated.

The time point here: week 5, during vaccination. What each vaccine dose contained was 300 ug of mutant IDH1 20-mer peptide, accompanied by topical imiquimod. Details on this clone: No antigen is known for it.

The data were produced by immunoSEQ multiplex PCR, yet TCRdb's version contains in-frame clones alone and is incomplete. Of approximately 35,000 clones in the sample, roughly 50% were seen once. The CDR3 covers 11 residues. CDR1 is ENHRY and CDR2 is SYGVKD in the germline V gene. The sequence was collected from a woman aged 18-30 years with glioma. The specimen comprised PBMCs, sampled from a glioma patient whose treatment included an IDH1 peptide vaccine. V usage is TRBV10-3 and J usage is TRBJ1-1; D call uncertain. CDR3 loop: CASEGNTEAFF. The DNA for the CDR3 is TGTGCATCAGAAGGGAACACTGAAGCTTTCTTT.